This T cell receptor (beta chain) was identified during a study of identical twins. This clonotype has just a few counts. V was clipped by 0 bases and J by 5 bases, with 7 bases between them. Germline values: CDR1 MNHNY, CDR2 SVGAGI (reference sequence). The CDR3 consists of 13 residues. The cDNA had a unique molecular identifier and a template-switch universal primer site. TCRdb reanalysed the 5' RACE reads using MiXCR and keeps one entry per CDR3 protein. The sample has about 530,000 distinct CDR3 sequences, about 20% seen once. These data are also associated with another study on yellow fever vaccine responses in identical twins.

The chain uses TRBV6-6 and TRBJ1-2; unclear D gene. Material: CD4+ T cells sorted from blood. The TCR comes from a woman aged 18-29 years in good health. CDR3 DNA sequence: TGTGCCAGCAGTTACTCTTCAGAGTATGGCTACACCTTC. Encoded protein: CASSYSSEYGYTF.